This T cell receptor (beta chain) appears in the sequencing data of a study of cytomegalovirus exposure and HLA in healthy donors. PCR primers comprised 60 Vbeta and 13 Jbeta primers. Only in-frame clones appear in the TCRdb table, and some are missing; sequencing was by immunoSEQ multiplex PCR. The sample holds around 97,000 clones, approximately 85% seen once. This CDR3 is 14 amino acids long. V was clipped by 0 bases and J by 1 base, with 7 bases between them. Germline-derived CDR1 and CDR2 are LGHNA and YNFKEQ. The sequencing input was PBMCs. The chain combines TRBV4-2 with TRBJ2-7; no firm D call. The sequence was obtained from a man aged 35-49 years in good health and CMV-seropositive. The CDR3 loop is CASSQDRSSYEQYF. DNA for the CDR3: TGTGCCAGCAGCCAAGATCGGTCTTCCTACGAGCAGTACTTC.